This T cell receptor (beta chain) was found in a study of cytomegalovirus exposure and HLA in healthy donors. Findings and limits, study-wide: In a later analysis, several top co-occurrence clusters appeared linked to parvovirus B19, influenza, CMV and Epstein-Barr virus. Listed as cytomegalovirus-associated were over 150 TCR beta chains.

The CDR3 runs 15 residues. V dropped 3 bases and J dropped 3 bases, with 12 bases sitting between them. Germline V gene sequence: CDR1 SGDLS, CDR2 YYNGEE. A word on this clone: The antigen remains unidentified.

PCR involved 60 Vbeta and 13 Jbeta primers. The data were produced by immunoSEQ multiplex PCR, yet TCRdb's version contains in-frame clones alone and is incomplete. The sample has some 130,000 clones; around 82% are singletons. The sequencing input was PBMCs. The chain combines TRBV9 with TRBJ2-2, with TRBD2 as a possible D gene (5 bases). The origin of this receptor is a male donor in good health and CMV-seropositive. The CDR3 region is CASSAGNRDTGELFF. The CDR3 DNA sequence: TGTGCCAGCAGCGCCGGGAACCGGGACACCGGGGAGCTGTTTTTT.